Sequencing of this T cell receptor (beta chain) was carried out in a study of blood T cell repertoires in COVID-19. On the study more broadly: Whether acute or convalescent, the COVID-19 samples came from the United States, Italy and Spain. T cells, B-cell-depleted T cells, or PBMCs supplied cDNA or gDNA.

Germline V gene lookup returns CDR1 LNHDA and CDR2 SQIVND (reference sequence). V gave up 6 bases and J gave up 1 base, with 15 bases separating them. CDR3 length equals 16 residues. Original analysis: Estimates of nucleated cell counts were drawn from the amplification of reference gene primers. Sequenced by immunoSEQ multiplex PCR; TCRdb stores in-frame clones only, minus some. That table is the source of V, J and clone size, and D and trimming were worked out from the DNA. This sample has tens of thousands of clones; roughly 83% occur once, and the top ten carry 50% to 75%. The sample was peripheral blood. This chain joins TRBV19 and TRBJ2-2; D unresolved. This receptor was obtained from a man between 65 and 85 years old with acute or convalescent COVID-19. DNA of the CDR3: TGTGCCAGTAGAAGTGCCGTCCAACTGAACACCGGGGAGCTGTTTTTT. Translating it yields CASRSAVQLNTGELFF.